The 17 T cell receptor beta chains presented below share a single source sample, sequenced in a study of blood T cell repertoires in COVID-19. Measured with immunoSEQ multiplex PCR; TCRdb has only the in-frame clones, and not every one. This sample has under 35,000 clones, with about nine tenths found just once. The sequenced sample was peripheral blood. The source is a human donor in a cohort sampled during active COVID-19.

The genes are TRBV5-1 and TRBJ2-3; 11 positions agree with TRBD2. Looked up from germline, CDR1 is SGHRS and CDR2 is YFSETQ. J gave up 0 bases and V 2 bases, and 5 bases lay outside the gene matches. The CDR3 has 17 amino acids. CDR3: CASSLLAGVSSTDTQYF. The CDR3 DNA reads TGCGCCAGCAGCTTACTAGCGGGAGTTTCTAGCACAGATACGCAGTATTTT.

V usage is TRBV24-1 and J usage is TRBJ2-1; unclear D gene. Deletions cut 7 bases from V and 0 bases from J, with 15 bases between. Germline V gene sequence: CDR1 KGHDR, CDR2 SFDVKD. This CDR3 is 16 amino acids long. The CDR3 bases are TGTGCCACCAGGGAGCCGGAGACTTTCTCCTACAATGAGCAGTTCTTC. Protein product: CATREPETFSYNEQFF.

This sequence joins TRBV6-1 and TRBJ2-7; 7 bases match TRBD1. The CDR3 has 15 amino acids. Trimming took 3 bases from V and 0 from J; bases not matched to a gene: 5. CDR1 is MNHNS, CDR2 SASEGT, per germline. CDR3 in DNA: TGTGCCAGCAGTGACCCAGGGGGTAGCTCCTACGAGCAGTACGTC. Translation gives CASSDPGGSSYEQYV.

The chain couples TRBV7-9 to TRBJ2-1; 10 positions agree with TRBD2. The CDR3 contains 14 residues. Germline CDR1 is SEHNR and CDR2 is FQNEAQ (reference sequence). With V trimmed by 2 bases and J by 11 bases, 6 bases remained unmatched. CDR3 sequence (DNA): TGTGCCAGCAGCTTATCAGCGGGAGGGCCCAAGCAGTTCTTC. Translating gives CASSLSAGGPKQFF.

The genes are TRBV14 and TRBJ1-4; tentative D call: TRBD1 (5 bases). Germline V gives CDR1 SGHDN, CDR2 FVKESK. The CDR3 runs 17 residues. V lost 1 base to trimming and J lost 3 bases, with 15 bases between them. CDR3: CASSQGGVRQSNEKLFF. In DNA, the CDR3 is TGTGCCAGCAGCCAAGGCGGGGTCCGACAGTCTAATGAAAAACTGTTTTTT.

The chain carries TRBV30 and TRBJ2-2; no clear D gene. V shed 1 base and J shed 5 bases, with 11 bases lying between them. CDR1 GTSNPN and CDR2 SVGIG come from the germline V gene (reference sequence). The CDR3 totals 14 residues. The CDR3 nucleotides read TGTGCCTGGAGTGCAGGCAGTAGGACCGGGGAGCTGTTTTTT. Protein sequence: CAWSAGSRTGELFF. Combining the CDR3 with reference TRBV30 and TRBJ2-2 gives the whole variable domain SQTIHQWPATLVQPVGSPLSLECTVEGTSNPNLYWYRQAAGRGLQLLFYSVGIGQISSEVPQNLSASRPQDRQFILSSKKLLLSDSGFYLCAWSAGSRTGELFFGEGSRLTVL.

The chain carries TRBV30 and TRBJ1-6, with D uncertain. The CDR3 runs 14 residues. Germline lookup yields CDR1 GTSNPN and CDR2 SVGIG (reference sequence). Trimming took off 0 bases at V and 9 bases at J, with 12 bases between the two ends. DNA of the CDR3: TGTGCCTGGAGTGTACAAGGAGGGAGTTCACCCCTCCACTTT. Encoded protein: CAWSVQGGSSPLHF. The full variable domain, in which reference TRBV30 and TRBJ1-6 provide the parts outside the CDR3, is SQTIHQWPATLVQPVGSPLSLECTVEGTSNPNLYWYRQAAGRGLQLLFYSVGIGQISSEVPQNLSASRPQDRQFILSSKKLLLSDSGFYLCAWSVQGGSSPLHFGNGTRLTVT.

The rearrangement uses TRBV7-8 and TRBJ2-2, with D tentatively TRBD1 (6 bases). V was clipped by 1 base and J by 13 bases, with 13 bases between them. Germline CDR1 reads SGHVS; CDR2 reads FQNEAQ. The CDR3 sequence is 13 residues long. The CDR3 region is CASSLGGQISLFF. CDR3 sequence (DNA): TGTGCCAGCAGCTTAGGAGGACAGATCTCGCTGTTTTTT.

The chain has TRBV28 and TRBJ2-1, with 8 bases matching TRBD2. The V and J ends lost 1 base and 3 bases, in that order; junction bases with no gene match: 2. The germline V gene encodes CDR1 MDHEN and CDR2 SYDVKM. CDR3 length equals 15 residues. Here the CDR3 DNA reads TGTGCCAGCAGTTTATCGGGGGGGCTCTACAATGAGCAGTTCTTC. This translates into CASSLSGGLYNEQFF.

The chain has TRBV20-1 and TRBJ1-2; tentatively, D is TRBD1 (5 bases). The CDR3 loop spans 11 amino acids. Per germline, CDR1 DFQATT and CDR2 SNEGSKA (reference sequence). V was shortened by 3 bases and J by 12 bases, with 14 bases between the two germline ends. Here the CDR3 reads CSARGPSGHTF. The CDR3 DNA is TGCAGTGCTAGGGGGCCTTCAGGACACACCTTC.

The gene calls are TRBV18 and TRBJ1-1, with no clear D. Germline V gene sequence: CDR1 KGHSH, CDR2 LQKENI. With 1 base removed from V and 0 bases from J, the gap between germline ends came to 6 bases. This CDR3 has 14 amino acids. CDR3 loop: CASSPLTVNTEAFF. The CDR3 DNA follows: TGTGCCAGCTCACCACTAACAGTGAACACTGAAGCTTTCTTT.

The V gene is TRBV9, the J gene TRBJ2-5, with D perhaps matching TRBD2 (5 bases). The ends were cut back, 0 bases at V and 5 bases at J, with 11 bases in the middle. Per germline, CDR1 SGDLS and CDR2 YYNGEE. The CDR3 loop spans 14 amino acids. The CDR3 DNA reads TGTGCCAGCAGCGTAGCTTTGTGGGAGGAGACCCAGTACTTC. Its protein is CASSVALWEETQYF.

The chain links TRBV11-2 to TRBJ1-1; the D is unclear. Germline assignment: CDR1 SGHAT and CDR2 FQNNGV. This CDR3 comprises 14 residues. V lost 5 bases and J 0 bases, leaving 10 bases between the germline ends. The CDR3: CASSLSFLNTEAFF. For the CDR3, the DNA is TGTGCCAGCAGCCTTAGTTTCTTGAACACTGAAGCTTTCTTT.

The chain employs TRBV9 and TRBJ1-6; 11 bases are a match to TRBD1. This CDR3 has 15 amino acids. J lost 6 bases, V lost 4 bases, and 3 bases had no gene match. The germline V gene encodes CDR1 SGDLS and CDR2 YYNGEE. CDR3 DNA: TGTGCCAGCAGCTTGGGACAGGGGGTTAATTCACCCCTCCACTTT. Translated, it gives CASSLGQGVNSPLHF. Complete variable domain (other parts from reference TRBV9 and TRBJ1-6): DSGVTQTPKHLITATGQRVTLRCSPRSGDLSVYWYQQSLDQGLQFLIQYYNGEERAKGNILERFSAQQFPDLHSELNLSSLELGDSALYFCASSLGQGVNSPLHFGNGTRLTVT.

This chain joins TRBV6-4 and TRBJ2-3; D unclear. The germline CDR1 and CDR2 sequences are MRHNA and SNTAGT. The CDR3 loop spans 12 amino acids. Trimming shortened V by 6 bases and J by 6 bases, and 10 bases separated the two germline ends. Here the CDR3 DNA reads TGTGCCAGCAGCCCCCATGGCGATACGCAGTATTTT. This translates into CASSPHGDTQYF.

This chain connects TRBV5-1 to TRBJ2-6; 7 nucleotides align to TRBD2. Germline V CDR1 and CDR2: SGHRS, YFSETQ. Germline trimming cut 3 bases from V and 0 bases from J; bases unmatched to any gene: 9. The CDR3 runs to 18 residues. CDR3 sequence reads: CASSSGGGVLSGANVLTF. CDR3 nucleotide sequence: TGCGCCAGCAGCTCGGGCGGGGGTGTACTCTCTGGGGCCAACGTCCTGACTTTC.

The chain has TRBV18 and TRBJ2-6; D is uncertain. V gave up 4 bases and J gave up 0 bases, with 7 bases separating them. CDR1 is KGHSH and CDR2 is LQKENI in the germline V gene. CDR3 length: 15 residues. The CDR3 protein is CASSRGTSGANVLTF. In DNA form, the CDR3 reads TGTGCCAGCTCACGAGGTACCTCTGGGGCCAACGTCCTGACTTTC.